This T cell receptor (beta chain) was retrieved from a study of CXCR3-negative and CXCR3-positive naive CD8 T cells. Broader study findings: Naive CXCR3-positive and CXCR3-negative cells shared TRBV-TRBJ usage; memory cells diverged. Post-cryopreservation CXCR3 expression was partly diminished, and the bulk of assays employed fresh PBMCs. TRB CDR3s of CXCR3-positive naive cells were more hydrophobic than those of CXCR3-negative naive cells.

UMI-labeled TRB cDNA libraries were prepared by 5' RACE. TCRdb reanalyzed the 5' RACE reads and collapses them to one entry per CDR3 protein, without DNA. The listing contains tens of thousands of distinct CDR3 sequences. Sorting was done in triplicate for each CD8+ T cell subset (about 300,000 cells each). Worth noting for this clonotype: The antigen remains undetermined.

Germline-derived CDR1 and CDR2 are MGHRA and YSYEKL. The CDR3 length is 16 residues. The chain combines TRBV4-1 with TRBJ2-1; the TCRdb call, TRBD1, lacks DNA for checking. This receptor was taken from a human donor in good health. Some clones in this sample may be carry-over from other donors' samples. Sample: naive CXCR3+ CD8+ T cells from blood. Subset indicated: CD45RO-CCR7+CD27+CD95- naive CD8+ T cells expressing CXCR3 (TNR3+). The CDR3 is CASSQDPGTGGNEQFF.